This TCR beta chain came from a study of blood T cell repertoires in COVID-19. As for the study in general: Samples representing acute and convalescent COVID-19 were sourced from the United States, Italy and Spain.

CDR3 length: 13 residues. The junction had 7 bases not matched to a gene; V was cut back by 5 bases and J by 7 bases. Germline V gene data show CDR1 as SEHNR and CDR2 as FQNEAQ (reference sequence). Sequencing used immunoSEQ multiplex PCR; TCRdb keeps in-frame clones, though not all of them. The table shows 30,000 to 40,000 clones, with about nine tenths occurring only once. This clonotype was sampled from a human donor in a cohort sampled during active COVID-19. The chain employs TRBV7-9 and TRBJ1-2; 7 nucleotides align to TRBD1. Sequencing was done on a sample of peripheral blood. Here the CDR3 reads CASSQTGFSGYTF. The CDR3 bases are TGTGCCAGCAGCCAGACAGGGTTTAGTGGCTACACCTTC.